These 24 T cell receptor beta chains came from one sample sequenced in a study of Graves' ophthalmopathy and Graves' hyperthyroidism. Amplification targeted the TCR beta CDR3 regions, with RNA transcripts as the source material. Investigators did first-round RT-PCR with HTBI primers, then second-round multiplex PCR. TCRdb passed the multiplex PCR reads through MiXCR, listing each CDR3 protein once. The table includes hundreds of thousands of distinct CDR3 sequences, 20% to 25% detected once. Sequencing was performed on peripheral blood. All receptors come from a woman under 30 with stable Graves' hyperthyroidism.

This clonotype appeared many times. The final CDR3 position lacks the conserved phenylalanine or tryptophan, pointing to a likely read error. This rearrangement joins TRBV28 to TRBJ2-5, with D possibly matching TRBD1 (6 bases). Germline V CDR1 and CDR2: MDHEN, SYDVKM. The CDR3 loop spans 14 amino acids. V was clipped by 1 base and J by 2 bases, with 8 bases between them. The CDR3 loop reads CASSLSGQQETQYS. CDR3 DNA sequence: TGTGCCAGCAGTTTATCAGGACAGCAAGAGACCCAGTACTCC.

This clonotype was observed many times. The chain couples TRBV12-3 or TRBV12-4 to TRBJ1-1; possibly TRBD1 for D (6 bases). This CDR3 has 14 amino acids. V lost 5 bases and J 1 base, leaving 11 bases between the germline ends. The CDR3: CASSAGVRNTEAFF. The DNA of the CDR3 is TGTGCCAGCAGTGCAGGGGTAAGGAACACTGAAGCTTTCTTT.

V and J are TRBV10-1 and TRBJ2-2; D possibly corresponds to TRBD2 (5 bases). CDR1 and CDR2 (germline): WNHNN, SYGVQD (reference sequence). The V end lost 6 bases, the J end lost 4 bases, and 9 bases lay between the germline ends. CDR3 length: 13 amino acids. CDR3 amino acids: CASRREGTGELFF. The CDR3 DNA reads as TGCGCCAGCAGACGCGAGGGCACCGGGGAGCTGTTTTTT.

The chain employs TRBV20-1 and TRBJ2-7; TRBD1 agrees at 7 bases. This CDR3 has 17 amino acids. The V gene end was trimmed by 1 base and the J gene end by 1 base; junction bases not matched to a gene: 13. Germline loops: CDR1 DFQATT, CDR2 SNEGSKA (reference sequence). This CDR3 reads CSARARRRTGVSYEQYF. CDR3 DNA sequence: TGCAGTGCTAGAGCCCGGAGACGAACAGGGGTTTCCTACGAGCAGTACTTC.

This clonotype occurred many times. This sequence joins TRBV25-1 and TRBJ2-7, with TRBD2 matching over 7 bases. V was clipped by 5 bases and J by 4 bases; unmatched bases: 11. The germline CDR1 and CDR2 sequences are MGHDK and SYGVNS. This CDR3 has 15 amino acids. The CDR3 nucleotides read TGTGCCAGCAGTCCCCGTGGGGGGGAGAAATACGAGCAGTACTTC. Its protein product is CASSPRGGEKYEQYF.

Note on this clonotype: Since a much larger clone is just one base distant, this may be a read error. V gene TRBV12-3 or TRBV12-4 combines with J gene TRBJ1-2; D not resolved. There are 12 residues in the CDR3. Deletions cut 2 bases from V and 4 bases from J, with 5 bases between. CDR3 bases: TGTGCCAGCAGTTTAATCCTCTATGGCTACACCTTC. This sequence encodes CASSLILYGYTF.

This clonotype was detected many times. The V and J genes are TRBV2 and TRBJ2-7, with a weak D call TRBD2 (6 bases). The germline V and J ends were trimmed by 8 bases and 4 bases, with 18 bases remaining between them. The CDR3 covers 14 residues. Germline CDR1 reads SNHLY; CDR2 reads FYNNEI. The CDR3 DNA sequence: TGTGCCAGCGGGGCGGGACGCAGGATATACGAGCAGTACTTC. Amino acids: CASGAGRRIYEQYF.

At least ten counts were recorded for this clonotype. The chain recombines TRBV12-3 or TRBV12-4 with TRBJ2-7; weak D call: TRBD1 (6 bases). The CDR3 is 13 amino acids. Trimming shortened V by 9 bases and J by 2 bases, and 14 bases separated the two germline ends. CDR3 in amino acids: CASSTGKAYEQYF. The CDR3 DNA is TGTGCCAGTTCCACAGGGAAAGCCTACGAGCAGTACTTC.

This clonotype has more than one count but fewer than ten. This chain uses TRBV6-1 with TRBJ2-7; D is unresolved. The V and J ends lost 0 bases and 1 base respectively, with 7 bases between them. CDR1 and CDR2 from the germline V gene are MNHNS and SASEGT. The length of the CDR3 is 14 residues. The DNA for the CDR3 is TGTGCCAGCAGTGAAGCCGGAGCATCCTACGAGCAGTACTTC. Its protein is CASSEAGASYEQYF.

At least ten counts were recorded for this clonotype. This chain uses TRBV29-1 with TRBJ1-1; TRBD1 might be the D (5 bases). V lost 7 bases to trimming and J lost 4 bases, with 19 bases between them. The germline V gene has CDR1 SQVTM and CDR2 ANQGSEA. CDR3 length: 14 residues. In DNA form, the CDR3 reads TGCAGCGGTCGGGACTCGGGGCTGGGCACTGAAGCTTTCTTT. Protein product: CSGRDSGLGTEAFF.

This clonotype was seen ten or more times. The chain links TRBV28 to TRBJ2-7; 8 bases are a match to TRBD1. The CDR3 runs to 13 residues. J gave up 5 bases and V 6 bases, and 6 bases lay outside the gene matches. Germline V gives CDR1 MDHEN, CDR2 SYDVKM. The CDR3 DNA sequence: TGTGCCAGCAGATTCGGACAGGGCCACGAGCAGTACTTC. Protein: CASRFGQGHEQYF.

This rearrangement joins TRBV6-1 to TRBJ1-5, with a possible D match to TRBD1 (5 bases). The CDR3 length is 15 residues. Germline V CDR1 and CDR2: MNHNS, SASEGT. V was cut by 6 bases and J by 5 bases, with 17 bases left in between. The CDR3: CASSGTGTRDQPQHF. In DNA form, the CDR3 reads TGTGCCAGCAGCGGCACCGGGACGCGAGATCAGCCCCAGCATTTT.

This clonotype was recorded many times. J is TRBJ2-5 and V is TRBV6-2 or TRBV6-3; no clear D. With 4 bases removed from V and 5 bases from J, the gap between germline ends came to 8 bases. The CDR3 has 12 amino acids. Germline CDR1 reads MNHEY; CDR2 reads SVGEGT. Written as DNA, the CDR3 is TGTGCCAGCAGTTCGCATTTCGAGACCCAGTACTTC. This gives the protein CASSSHFETQYF.

This clonotype has a handful of counts. The DNA for the CDR3 is TGTGCCAGCAGCCCCCAGGGGGGGCGGAATCAGCCCCAGCATTTT. This gives the protein CASSPQGGRNQPQHF. The genes are TRBV12-3 or TRBV12-4 and TRBJ1-5; 7 bases fit TRBD1. The CDR3 runs 15 residues. J gave up 4 bases and V 6 bases, and 9 bases lay outside the gene matches.

This clonotype was seen many times. A junction boundary mismatches the germline segment, possibly from a read error. The V gene is TRBV7-7, the J gene TRBJ2-7, with D perhaps being TRBD1 or TRBD2 (5 bases each). This CDR3 is 16 amino acids long. CDR1 is SSHAT, CDR2 FNYEAQ, per germline (reference sequence). The CDR3 region is CASSLIHTGRRHEQYF. In nucleotides, the CDR3 is TGTGCTAGCAGCTTAATCCATACGGGACGGAGACACGAGCAGTACTTC.

This clonotype showed up many times. The chain employs TRBV3-1 and TRBJ2-7; 9 positions match TRBD1. This CDR3 has 16 amino acids. Looked up from germline, CDR1 is LGHDT and CDR2 is YNNKEL (reference sequence). Unmatched junction bases numbered 14, after V lost 4 bases and J lost 7 bases. The CDR3 protein is CASSPMGQGTVGEQYF. The CDR3 nucleotides read TGTGCCAGCAGCCCCATGGGACAGGGTACTGTTGGGGAGCAGTACTTC.

The V and J genes are TRBV6-1 and TRBJ1-1; no reliable D call. CDR1 and CDR2 (germline): MNHNS, SASEGT. The CDR3 is 14 amino acids. V was pared by 4 bases and J by 3 bases, with 12 bases between. As DNA, the CDR3 is TGTGCCAGCAGTGTGGAAGGGATATACACTGAAGCTTTCTTT. It is translated as CASSVEGIYTEAFF.

The chain combines TRBV12-3 or TRBV12-4 with TRBJ1-1, with TRBD1 identical over 7 bases. CDR3 length: 15 residues. Unmatched junction bases numbered 7, after V lost 5 bases and J lost 1 base. The CDR3 DNA follows: TGTGCCAGCAGTCCAGACAGGGTAGGGAACACTGAAGCTTTCTTT. This encodes CASSPDRVGNTEAFF.

This clonotype was counted between two and nine times. This chain uses TRBV29-1 with TRBJ1-2; D perhaps matches TRBD1 (5 bases). The V end lost 4 bases, the J end lost 8 bases, and 20 bases lay between the germline ends. The CDR3 has 14 residues. CDR1 is SQVTM and CDR2 is ANQGSEA in the germline V gene. This CDR3 reads CSVGINLQGRGYTF. The CDR3, as DNA: TGCAGCGTTGGGATAAATCTCCAGGGCCGGGGCTACACCTTC.

In its sample, this clonotype was seen many times. The chain combines TRBV7-8 with TRBJ1-2; D is unclear. This CDR3 has 15 amino acids. Trimming left V 1 base short and J 3 bases short, with 12 bases between. Per the germline V gene, CDR1 is SGHVS and CDR2 is FQNEAQ. The chain's CDR3 is CASSLGIGLDYGYTF. The CDR3 coding sequence is TGTGCCAGCAGCTTAGGGATAGGGCTGGACTATGGCTACACCTTC.

At least ten counts were recorded for this clonotype. The missing conserved phenylalanine or tryptophan at the end of this CDR3 makes a read error likely. The chain couples TRBV28 to TRBJ2-2; tentative D call: TRBD1 (6 bases). This CDR3 contains 14 residues. Germline V gives CDR1 MDHEN, CDR2 SYDVKM. Trimming pared 9 bases from V and 4 bases from J, leaving 15 bases between. The CDR3 protein is CASEDSQGTGELFL. The CDR3 region has the DNA TGTGCCAGTGAGGACTCACAGGGCACCGGGGAGCTGTTTCTT.

This clonotype came up many times. This chain links TRBV6-1 with TRBJ1-1; 10 bases agree with TRBD1. This CDR3 comprises 15 residues. Germline trimming cut 2 bases from V and 4 bases from J; bases unmatched to any gene: 4. Germline CDR1 reads MNHNS; CDR2 reads SASEGT. CDR3 residues: CASSEWGDRGTEAFF. As DNA, the CDR3 is TGTGCCAGCAGTGAATGGGGGGACAGGGGCACTGAAGCTTTCTTT.

This clonotype was counted only a few times. This chain uses TRBV19 with TRBJ1-1; tentatively, D is TRBD1 (6 bases). CDR1 is LNHDA, CDR2 SQIVND, per germline (reference sequence). Trimming stripped 4 bases from V and 0 bases from J, with 18 bases between. This CDR3 contains 17 residues. DNA for the CDR3: TGTGCCAGTAGTAGATTGGCAGGGGAGATTATGAACACTGAAGCTTTCTTT. As protein: CASSRLAGEIMNTEAFF.

In its sample, this clonotype was seen many times. This chain uses TRBV11-2 with TRBJ2-2; maybe TRBD2 (5 bases). CDR3 length equals 13 residues. Germline assignment: CDR1 SGHAT and CDR2 FQNNGV. V lost 6 bases, J lost 3 bases, and 8 bases lay in between. The CDR3 protein is CASSLRDTGELFF. The DNA of the CDR3 is TGTGCCAGCAGTCTGCGGGACACCGGGGAGCTGTTTTTT.